This T cell receptor beta chain was profiled in a study of OX40 agonist ivuxolimab in advanced cancers. For the wider study: Ivuxolimab was a fully human IgG2 agonistic monoclonal antibody targeting the costimulatory receptor OX40 (CD134). Intravenous ivuxolimab was administered to patients every 2 weeks at six dose levels: 0.01, 0.1, 0.3, 1.5, 3 and 10 mg/kg. Of the approximately 50 dose-escalation patients, hepatocellular carcinoma was present in approximately 20, melanoma in approximately 15, renal cell carcinoma in 9 and head and neck cancer in 9. A male proportion of 82.7% and a mean age of approximately 62 years, ranging from about 20 to 79, were recorded for the dose-escalation cohort. Patients were allowed to have had prior anti-PD-1, anti-PD-L1 or anti-CTLA-4 therapy, and more than 35% of the dose-escalation patients had been treated with checkpoint inhibitors. Partial responses were achieved by three dose-escalation patients, of whom one had hepatocellular carcinoma and two had cutaneous melanoma. The point of sequencing TCRbeta in the periphery was to test whether ivuxolimab changed TCR sequence diversity and drove clonal T-cell expansion. The monotherapy dose-escalation portion (N ≈ 56 patients) of the phase I ivuxolimab trial is reported in the paper.

Patients with autoimmune disease history or receiving systemic immunosuppression were excluded from the trial. Peripheral blood for TCR sequencing was collected from all dose cohorts at baseline, on cycle 4 day 1, and on cycle 7 day 1. Samples were obtained from an open-label, multicenter, first-in-human phase I dose-escalation trial of ivuxolimab. Adults with locally advanced or metastatic head and neck squamous cell, hepatocellular, melanoma or renal cell carcinoma were enrolled in the trial. Before TCR sequencing, CD4+ and CD8+ T cells were separately sorted from peripheral blood. The research as a whole found: In the 0.1-3.0 mg/kg groups, partial responders had among the lowest normalized peripheral clonal expansion, particularly in CD8+ T cells. At doses of 0.1 to 3.0 mg/kg, clonal expansion of both CD4+ and CD8+ blood T cells was observed from baseline to week 6. Which antigens the clonally expanded peripheral T cells were specific for was not determined. Low levels of normalized T-cell clonal expansion were also seen in some nonresponding patients. After ivuxolimab, expanded clones were on average more numerous among CD8+ T cells than among CD4+ T cells.

Concerning this clone itself: The specificity of this receptor is unknown. Base qualities are not recorded, but no much larger clone differs from it by a single base. The sample has other DNA sequences that encode this CDR3 too.

Genomic DNA was extracted from sorted cells for sequencing of the TCRbeta CDR3 region. TCRbeta CDR3 regions were sequenced using the immunoSEQ Assay. TCRdb took over this immuneACCESS table, retaining in-frame rearrangements with V and J assigned. Such tables are incomplete; in checked studies, under half of the missing clones stem from an unresolved V gene, and the remainder is unexplained. The sample table shows 75,000 to 80,000 clones, and 84% are seen once. The top ten clonotypes cover roughly 7% of the sample. The CDR3, cysteine through phenylalanine, is 18 amino acids long. The entry retains the CDR3 DNA only, 54 bases that are in frame from base 1. At the junction V is shortened by 3 bases and J by 1 base, with 22 bases in between. As encoded in the germline V gene, CDR1 is KGHSH while CDR2 is LQKENI.

Sample: CD4+ or CD8+ T cells sorted from blood, taken in a trial of the OX40 agonist ivuxolimab. This clonotype was sampled from an adult with an advanced solid tumor such as melanoma, head and neck, liver or kidney cancer. The chain is assembled from TRBV18 and TRBJ2-7, and perhaps TRBD1 as D gene, on 5 matching bases. Here the CDR3 is given as CASSPAEGAISLSYEQYF. The DNA is TGTGCCAGCTCACCGGCCGAAGGGGCCATCTCCCTTTCCTACGAGCAGTACTTC.